This T cell receptor (beta chain) derives from a study of shared clonotypes between healthy human individuals. Study at large: Serving as donors were two women and a few men, whose ages spanned 18 to 49. Per donor, three plates held CD4 naive cells, three held CD4 memory, two held CD8 naive and one held CD8 memory. Overall study findings and caveats: Sampling was confined to blood; repertoires within tissues likely differ. Although depth was large, rarefaction showed that sequencing of the sorted subsets was incomplete.

The ends were cut back, 5 bases at V and 6 bases at J, with 14 bases in the middle. The CDR3 has 13 amino acids. In germline, CDR1 is SNHLY, CDR2 FYNNEI. In its sample, this clone was seen a few times. The target antigen is unknown. Using immunoSEQ multiplex PCR, the repertoire was profiled, and TCRdb retains in-frame clones only, with some absent. The sample lists hundreds of thousands of clones, about three quarters occurring once. This sequence was found in a woman under 40 in good health. The chain couples TRBV2 to TRBJ2-7; the D is unclear. The material sequenced was memory CD4+ T cells sorted from blood. Documented subset: CD45RA-negative fraction. CDR3 sequence (DNA): TGTGCCAGCAGTTTAGACCGAGAGGTCGAGCAGTACTTC. Encoded protein: CASSLDREVEQYF. The variable domain in full, with the rest retrieved from reference TRBV2 and TRBJ2-7, is EPEVTQTPSHQVTQMGQEVILRCVPISNHLYFYWYRQILGQKVEFLVSFYNNEISEKSEIFDDQFSVERPDGSNFTLKIRSTKLEDSAMYFCASSLDREVEQYFGPGTRLTVT.